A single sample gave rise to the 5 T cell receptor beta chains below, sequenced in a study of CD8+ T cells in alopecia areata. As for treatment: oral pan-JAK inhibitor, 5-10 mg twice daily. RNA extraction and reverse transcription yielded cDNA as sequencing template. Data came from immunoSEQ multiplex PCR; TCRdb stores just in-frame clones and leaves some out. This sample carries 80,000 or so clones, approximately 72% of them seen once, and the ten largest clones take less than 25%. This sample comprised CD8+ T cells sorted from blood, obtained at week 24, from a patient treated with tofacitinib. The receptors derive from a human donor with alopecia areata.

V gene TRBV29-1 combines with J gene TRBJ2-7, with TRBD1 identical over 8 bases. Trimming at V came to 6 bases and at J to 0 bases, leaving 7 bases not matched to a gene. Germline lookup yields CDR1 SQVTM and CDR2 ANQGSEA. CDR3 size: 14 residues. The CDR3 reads CSVYGQGSSYEQYF. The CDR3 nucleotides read TGCAGCGTATATGGACAGGGAAGCTCCTACGAGCAGTACTTC.

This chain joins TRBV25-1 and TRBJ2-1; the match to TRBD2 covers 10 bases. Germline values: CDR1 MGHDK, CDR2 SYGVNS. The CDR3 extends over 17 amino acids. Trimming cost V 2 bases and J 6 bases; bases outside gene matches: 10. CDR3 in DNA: TGTGCCAGCAGTGAACCTAGCGGGAGAGGCCCCATCAATGAGCAGTTCTTC. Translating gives CASSEPSGRGPINEQFF.

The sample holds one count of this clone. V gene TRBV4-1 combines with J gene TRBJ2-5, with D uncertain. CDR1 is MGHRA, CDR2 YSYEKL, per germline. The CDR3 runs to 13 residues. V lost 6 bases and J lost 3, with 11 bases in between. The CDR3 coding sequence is TGCGCCAGCAGGGGGATGGTAGAAGAGACCCAGTACTTC. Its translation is CASRGMVEETQYF.

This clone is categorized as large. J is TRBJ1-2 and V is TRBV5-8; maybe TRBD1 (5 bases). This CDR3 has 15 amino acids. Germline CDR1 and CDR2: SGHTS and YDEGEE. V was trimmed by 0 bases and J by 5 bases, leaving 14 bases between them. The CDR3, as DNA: TGTGCCAGCAGCTTGGCCCTAACGGGGGTTTATGGCTACACCTTC. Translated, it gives CASSLALTGVYGYTF.

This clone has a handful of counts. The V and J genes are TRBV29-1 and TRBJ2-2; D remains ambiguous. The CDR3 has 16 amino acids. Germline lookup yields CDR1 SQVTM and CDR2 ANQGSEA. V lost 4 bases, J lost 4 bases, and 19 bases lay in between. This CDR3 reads CSVGLELGPVTGELFF. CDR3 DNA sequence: TGCAGCGTTGGTTTGGAGTTAGGGCCTGTCACCGGGGAGCTGTTTTTT.